The 5 T cell receptor beta chains below all came from one sample that was sequenced in a study of blood T cell repertoires in COVID-19. The data were produced by immunoSEQ multiplex PCR, yet TCRdb's version contains in-frame clones alone and is incomplete. The table includes hundreds of thousands of clones, around 89% detected once. The sequencing input was PBMCs or T cells enriched from blood (not recorded which). The receptors stem from a middle-aged man who had recovered from COVID-19.

The CDR3: CASSSTGVPRGLTNEKLFF. DNA of the CDR3: TGTGCCAGCAGCTCCACAGGGGTACCACGGGGGCTAACTAATGAAAAACTGTTTTTT. The chain couples TRBV7-9 to TRBJ1-4, with 7 bases aligning to TRBD1. Germline CDR1 SEHNR, CDR2 FQNEAQ (reference sequence). CDR3 length equals 19 residues. V dropped 4 bases and J dropped 1; count of bases not matched to a gene: 15. Complete variable domain (other parts from reference TRBV7-9 and TRBJ1-4): DTGVSQNPRHKITKRGQNVTFRCDPISEHNRLYWYRQTLGQGPEFLTYFQNEAQLEKSRLLSDRFSAERPKGSFSTLEIQRTEQGDSAMYLCASSSTGVPRGLTNEKLFFGSGTQLSVL.

This clone was counted a few times. The V gene is TRBV4-2, the J gene TRBJ1-6; tentative D call: TRBD1 (6 bases). Germline values: CDR1 LGHNA, CDR2 YNFKEQ. V lost 4 bases and J lost 6, with 19 bases in between. The CDR3 is 17 amino acids. The CDR3 reads CASSPPSTGFGNSPLHF. CDR3 sequence (DNA): TGTGCCAGCAGCCCCCCCTCGACAGGTTTCGGTAATTCACCCCTCCACTTT.

The rearrangement joins TRBV7-9 to TRBJ1-5, with TRBD1 matching 9 bases. CDR1 SEHNR and CDR2 FQNEAQ come from the germline V gene (reference sequence). The J segment lost 0 bases and the V segment lost 5 bases, leaving 5 bases of the junction unmatched. The CDR3 has 16 residues. CDR3 nucleotides: TGTGCCAGCAGCCTGGGACAGGGCAGTAGCAATCAGCCCCAGCATTTT. Residues: CASSLGQGSSNQPQHF. The variable domain in full, with the rest retrieved from reference TRBV7-9 and TRBJ1-5, is DTGVSQNPRHKITKRGQNVTFRCDPISEHNRLYWYRQTLGQGPEFLTYFQNEAQLEKSRLLSDRFSAERPKGSFSTLEIQRTEQGDSAMYLCASSLGQGSSNQPQHFGDGTRLSIL.

V and J are TRBV5-1 and TRBJ2-2, with D hard to call. Between the trimmed V and J ends, which lost 5 bases and 1 base, there was a span of 9 bases. Germline loops: CDR1 SGHRS, CDR2 YFSETQ. The CDR3 is made up of 14 amino acids. The CDR3 loop reads CASRARQNTGELFF. The CDR3 nucleotides are TGCGCCAGCAGGGCGAGACAGAACACCGGGGAGCTGTTTTTT. Full variable domain (rest looked up from reference TRBV5-1 and TRBJ2-2): KAGVTQTPRYLIKTRGQQVTLSCSPISGHRSVSWYQQTPGQGLQFLFEYFSETQRNKGNFPGRFSGRQFSNSRSEMNVSTLELGDSALYLCASRARQNTGELFFGEGSRLTVL.

The chain carries TRBV3-1 (or the pseudogene TRBV3-2) and TRBJ2-3; 12 bases align to TRBD1. The CDR3 runs 15 residues. J gave up 4 bases and V 10 bases, and 9 bases lay outside the gene matches. CDR1 is LGHDT, CDR2 YNNKEL, per germline (reference sequence). CDR3 DNA: TGTGCCACATCTCGGGACAGGGGGCTGGCAGATACGCAGTATTTT. It is translated as CATSRDRGLADTQYF.